These T cell receptor beta chains were read from a single sample in a study of T cells after yellow fever vaccination. TCRdb re-derived calls from the 5' RACE reads in MiXCR, one entry per CDR3 protein. The table has 300,000 to 400,000 distinct CDR3 sequences, 12% seen once. The sequencing here drew on CD4+ T cells sorted from PBMCs, taken 15 days after the yellow fever booster vaccination. The receptors shown here come from a man aged 18-30 years who received the YFV17D yellow fever vaccine. CDR3s include the opening cysteine and the closing phenylalanine or tryptophan. The order of the fields is D gene, clone size, CDR3 length, J gene, V gene, CDR3 DNA, CDR3 protein. D genes are given only for firm matches. Rows may omit the clone size; those that give it use once, few, many or a size class.

>-|-|20|TRBJ1-3|TRBV25-1
TGTGCCAGCAGCCCCCCAAGGGCAGGGGAAGATCTCTTAGCTGGAAACACCATATATTTT
CASSPPRAGEDLLAGNTIYF
>TRBD1|many|13|TRBJ1-1|TRBV7-3
TGTGCCAGCAGTCAACAGGGGGGAACTGAAGCTTTCTTT
CASSQQGGTEAFF
>-|-|16|TRBJ2-3|TRBV7-2
TGTGCCAGCAGCTTAGTGGTGACGCCCGAAACAGATACGCAGTATTTT
CASSLVVTPETDTQYF
>-|few|16|TRBJ2-2|TRBV7-6
TGTGCCAGCAGCTTAGTCGCCAGACTGAACACCGGGGAGCTGTTTTTT
CASSLVARLNTGELFF
>-|-|19|TRBJ1-4|TRBV6-5
TGTGCCAGCAGTTACTCGGTCTTACGTCCGAGGGCCCCGGAGGAAAAACTGTTTTTT
CASSYSVLRPRAPEEKLFF
>-|few|15|TRBJ1-3|TRBV12-5
TGTGCTAGTGGTTTGGAGGGAGGGCCTGGAAACACCATATATTTT
CASGLEGGPGNTIYF
>TRBD2|few|13|TRBJ2-1|TRBV9
TGTGCCAGCACGGCAGCGGGGCGAAATGAGCAGTTCTTC
CASTAAGRNEQFF
>-|few|15|TRBJ1-3|TRBV6-5
TGTGCCAGCAGTTATCGGGAGCCCTCTGGAAACACCATATATTTT
CASSYREPSGNTIYF
>TRBD2|few|15|TRBJ2-5|TRBV7-2
TGTGCCAGCAGCCCCTTAGCGGGGGCGGTGGAGACCCAGTACTTC
CASSPLAGAVETQYF
>-|many|14|TRBJ2-3|TRBV2
TGTGCCAGCAGTACCGGGACTAGCACAGATACGCAGTATTTT
CASSTGTSTDTQYF
>-|few|16|TRBJ2-1|TRBV18
TGTGCCAGCTCACCTCGGGGGACCCGTATCTACAATGAGCAGTTCTTC
CASSPRGTRIYNEQFF
>TRBD2|few|14|TRBJ2-1|TRBV6-2/TRBV6-3
TGTGCCAGCAAACGGCGGGGGGGCTGGAATGAGCAGTTCTTC
CASKRRGGWNEQFF
>TRBD1|few|15|TRBJ1-1|TRBV9
TGTGCCAGCAGCGAGACAGGGAAGGATAACACTGAAGCTTTCTTT
CASSETGKDNTEAFF
>TRBD2|few|21|TRBJ2-1|TRBV4-3
TGCGCCAGCAGCCAAGCCCTGGGACTAGCGGGGGCCCCCGAGAGATACAATGAGCAGTTCTTC
CASSQALGLAGAPERYNEQFF
>-|few|14|TRBJ2-2|TRBV28
TGTGCCAGCAGAGAAGGGGGGAACACCGGGGAGCTGTTTTTT
CASREGGNTGELFF